This T cell receptor beta chain was retrieved from a study of OX40 agonist ivuxolimab in advanced cancers. Study-wide background: Patients in the trial were receiving intravenous ivuxolimab every 2 weeks, at doses of 0.01 to 10 mg/kg. Regarding the study as a whole: Among the lowest peripheral clonal expansion occurred in 0.1-3.0 mg/kg partial responders. In the 0.1 to 3.0 mg/kg range, CD4+ and CD8+ blood T cells had expanded clonally by week 6.

There are a few counts of this clone. Its antigen is unidentified. Assay used: immunoSEQ multiplex PCR; TCRdb lists only in-frame clones, some missing. The table records some 87,000 clones, over 80% of them present only once. From germline, CDR1 is MGHDK and CDR2 SYGVNS. Trimming removed 10 bases at V and 5 bases at J, with 17 bases between. The CDR3 has 13 amino acids. The sequence was obtained from an adult with an advanced solid tumor such as melanoma, head and neck, liver or kidney cancer. J is TRBJ1-1 and V is TRBV25-1; the D gene is possibly TRBD1 (5 bases). This specimen was CD4+ or CD8+ T cells sorted from blood, taken in a trial of the OX40 agonist ivuxolimab. CDR3 sequence (DNA): TGTGCCACCGAAAACCTTGGGGGGACTGAAGCTTTCTTT. Amino acid sequence: CATENLGGTEAFF.